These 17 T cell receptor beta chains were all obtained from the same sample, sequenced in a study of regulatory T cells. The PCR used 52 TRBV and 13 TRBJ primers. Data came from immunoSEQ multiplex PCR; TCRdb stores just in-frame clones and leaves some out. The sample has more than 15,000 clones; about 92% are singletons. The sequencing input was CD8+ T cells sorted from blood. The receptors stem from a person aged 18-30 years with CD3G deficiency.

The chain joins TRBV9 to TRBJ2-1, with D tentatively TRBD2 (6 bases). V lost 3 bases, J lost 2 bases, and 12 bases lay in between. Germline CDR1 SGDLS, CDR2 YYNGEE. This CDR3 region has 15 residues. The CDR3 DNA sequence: TGTGCCAGCAGCGAAAGCGGGCGCACCTACAATGAGCAGTTCTTC. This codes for CASSESGRTYNEQFF.

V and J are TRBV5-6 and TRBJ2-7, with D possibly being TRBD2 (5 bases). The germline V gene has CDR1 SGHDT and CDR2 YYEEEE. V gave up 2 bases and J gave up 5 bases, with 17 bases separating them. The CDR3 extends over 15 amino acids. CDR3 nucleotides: TGTGCCAGCAGCTTCCTCTTTCGGGATTCGGACGAGCAGTACTTC. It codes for CASSFLFRDSDEQYF.

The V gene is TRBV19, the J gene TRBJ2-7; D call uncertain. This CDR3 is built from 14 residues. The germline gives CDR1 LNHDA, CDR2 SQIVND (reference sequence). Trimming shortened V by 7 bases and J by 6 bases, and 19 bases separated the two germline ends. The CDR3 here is CASNLNGEVGEQYF. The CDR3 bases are TGTGCCAGTAACCTGAACGGCGAGGTGGGCGAGCAGTACTTC.

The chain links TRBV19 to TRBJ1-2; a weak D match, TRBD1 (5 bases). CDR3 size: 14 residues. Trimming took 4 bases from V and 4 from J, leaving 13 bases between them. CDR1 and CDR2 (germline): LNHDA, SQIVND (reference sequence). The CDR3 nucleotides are TGTGCCAGTAGTAAGGAGGGACTGCTCTATGGCTACACCTTC. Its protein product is CASSKEGLLYGYTF.

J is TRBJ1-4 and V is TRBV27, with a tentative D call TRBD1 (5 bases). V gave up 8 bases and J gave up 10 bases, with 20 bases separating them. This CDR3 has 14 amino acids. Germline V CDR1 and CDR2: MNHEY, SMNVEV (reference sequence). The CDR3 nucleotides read TGTGCCAGCTCCCAAGGGGAGAGGGGCACAAAACTGTTTTTT. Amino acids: CASSQGERGTKLFF.

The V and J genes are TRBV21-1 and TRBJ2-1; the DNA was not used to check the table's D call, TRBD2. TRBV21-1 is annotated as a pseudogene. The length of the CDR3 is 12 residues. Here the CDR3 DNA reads TGTGCCAGCAGTGGAGAGGCGCCAGCGCAGTTCTTC. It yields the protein CASSGEAPAQFF.

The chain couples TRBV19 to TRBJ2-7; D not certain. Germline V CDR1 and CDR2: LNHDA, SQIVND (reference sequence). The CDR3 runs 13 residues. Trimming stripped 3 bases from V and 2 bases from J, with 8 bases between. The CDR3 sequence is CASSMPGTYEQYF. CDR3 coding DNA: TGTGCCAGTAGTATGCCCGGAACCTACGAGCAGTACTTC.

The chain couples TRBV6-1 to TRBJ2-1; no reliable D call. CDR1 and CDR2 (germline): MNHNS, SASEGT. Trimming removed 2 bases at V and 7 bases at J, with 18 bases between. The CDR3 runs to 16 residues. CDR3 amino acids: CASSERAARPLNEQFF. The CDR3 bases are TGTGCCAGCAGTGAACGGGCCGCGAGGCCGTTAAATGAGCAGTTCTTC.

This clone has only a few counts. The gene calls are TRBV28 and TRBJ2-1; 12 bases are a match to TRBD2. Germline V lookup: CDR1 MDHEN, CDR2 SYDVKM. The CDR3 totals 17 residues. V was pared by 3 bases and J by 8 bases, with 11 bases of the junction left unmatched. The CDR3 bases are TGTGCCAGCAGTTTCGGGACTAGCGGGTTTTCACTGGATGAGCAGTTCTTC. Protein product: CASSFGTSGFSLDEQFF.

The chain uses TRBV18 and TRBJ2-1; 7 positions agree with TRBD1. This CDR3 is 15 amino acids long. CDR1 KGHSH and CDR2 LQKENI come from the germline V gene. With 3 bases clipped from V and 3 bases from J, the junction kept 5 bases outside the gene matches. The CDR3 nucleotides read TGTGCCAGCTCACCGTACAGGGGAGACTACAATGAGCAGTTCTTC. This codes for CASSPYRGDYNEQFF.

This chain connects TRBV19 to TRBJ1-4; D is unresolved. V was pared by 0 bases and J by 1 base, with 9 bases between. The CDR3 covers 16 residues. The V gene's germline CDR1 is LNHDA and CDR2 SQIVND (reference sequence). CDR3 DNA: TGTGCCAGTAGTATAGATAGGCGGGGAACTAATGAAAAACTGTTTTTT. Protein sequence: CASSIDRRGTNEKLFF. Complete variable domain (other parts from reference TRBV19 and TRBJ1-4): DGGITQSPKYLFRKEGQNVTLSCEQNLNHDAMYWYRQDPGQGLRLIYYSQIVNDFQKGDIAEGYSVSREKKESFPLTVTSAQKNPTAFYLCASSIDRRGTNEKLFFGSGTQLSVL.

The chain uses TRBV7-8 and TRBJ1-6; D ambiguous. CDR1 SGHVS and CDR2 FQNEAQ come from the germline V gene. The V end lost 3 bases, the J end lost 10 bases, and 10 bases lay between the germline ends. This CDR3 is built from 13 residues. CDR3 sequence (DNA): TGTGCCAGCAGCTTGCTGGAGAGATCACCCCTCCACTTT. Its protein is CASSLLERSPLHF.

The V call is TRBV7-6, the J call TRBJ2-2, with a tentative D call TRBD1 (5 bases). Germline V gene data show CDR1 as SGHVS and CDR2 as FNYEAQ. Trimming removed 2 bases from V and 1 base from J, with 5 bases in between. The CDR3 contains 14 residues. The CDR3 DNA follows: TGTGCCAGCAGCTTAACAGGGAACACCGGGGAGCTGTTTTTT. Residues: CASSLTGNTGELFF. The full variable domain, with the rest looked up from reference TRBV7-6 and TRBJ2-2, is GAGVSQSPRYKVTKRGQDVALRCDPISGHVSLYWYRQALGQGPEFLTYFNYEAQQDKSGLPNDRFSAERPEGSISTLTIQRTEQRDSAMYRCASSLTGNTGELFFGEGSRLTVL.

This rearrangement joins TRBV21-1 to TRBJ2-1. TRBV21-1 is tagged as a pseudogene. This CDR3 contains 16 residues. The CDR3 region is CASGNRDPKSSNEQFF. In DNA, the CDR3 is TGTGCCAGCGGAAACCGGGACCCAAAGTCCAGCAATGAGCAGTTCTTC.

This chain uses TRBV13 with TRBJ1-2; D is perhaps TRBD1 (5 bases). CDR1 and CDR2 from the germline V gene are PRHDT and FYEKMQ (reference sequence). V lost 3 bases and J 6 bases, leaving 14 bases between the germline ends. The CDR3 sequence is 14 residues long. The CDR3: CASSFGTPADGYTF. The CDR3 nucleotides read TGTGCCAGCAGCTTCGGGACGCCCGCCGATGGCTACACCTTC.

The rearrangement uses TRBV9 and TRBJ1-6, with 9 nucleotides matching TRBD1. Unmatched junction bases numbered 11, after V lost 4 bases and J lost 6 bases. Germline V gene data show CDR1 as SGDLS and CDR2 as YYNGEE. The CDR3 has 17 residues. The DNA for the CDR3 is TGTGCCAGCAGCCCCCGGGCGGGACAGGGCCCTAATTCACCCCTCCACTTT. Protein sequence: CASSPRAGQGPNSPLHF. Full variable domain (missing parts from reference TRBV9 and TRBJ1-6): DSGVTQTPKHLITATGQRVTLRCSPRSGDLSVYWYQQSLDQGLQFLIQYYNGEERAKGNILERFSAQQFPDLHSELNLSSLELGDSALYFCASSPRAGQGPNSPLHFGNGTRLTVT.

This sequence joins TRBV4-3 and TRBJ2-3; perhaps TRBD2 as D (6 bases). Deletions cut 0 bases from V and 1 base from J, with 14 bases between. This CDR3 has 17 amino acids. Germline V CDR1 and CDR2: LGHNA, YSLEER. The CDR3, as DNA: TGCGCCAGCAGCCAAGACTGGCCTAAGCGGGGCACAGATACGCAGTATTTT. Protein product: CASSQDWPKRGTDTQYF.